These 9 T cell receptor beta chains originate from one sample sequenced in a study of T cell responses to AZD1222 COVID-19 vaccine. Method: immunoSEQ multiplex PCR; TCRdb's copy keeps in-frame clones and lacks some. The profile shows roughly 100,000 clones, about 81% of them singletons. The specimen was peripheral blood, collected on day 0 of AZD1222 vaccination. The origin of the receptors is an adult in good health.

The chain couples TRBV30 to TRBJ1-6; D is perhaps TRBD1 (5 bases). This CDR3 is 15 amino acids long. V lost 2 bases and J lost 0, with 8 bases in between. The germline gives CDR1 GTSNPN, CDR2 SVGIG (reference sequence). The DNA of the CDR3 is TGTGCCTGGAGTAGCGGGACCTCCTATAATTCACCCCTCCACTTT. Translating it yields CAWSSGTSYNSPLHF.

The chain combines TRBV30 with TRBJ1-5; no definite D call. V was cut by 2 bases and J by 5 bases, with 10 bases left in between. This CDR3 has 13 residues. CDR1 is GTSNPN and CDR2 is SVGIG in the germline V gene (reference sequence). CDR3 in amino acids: CAWSQYVDQPQHF. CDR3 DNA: TGTGCCTGGAGTCAGTACGTGGATCAGCCCCAGCATTTT.

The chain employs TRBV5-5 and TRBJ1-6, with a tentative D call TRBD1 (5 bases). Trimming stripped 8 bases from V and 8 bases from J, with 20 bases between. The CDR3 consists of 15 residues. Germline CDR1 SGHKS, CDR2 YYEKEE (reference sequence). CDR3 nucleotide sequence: TGTGCCAGTTCTAAGGCCGGGACCCAATATTCACCCCTCCACTTT. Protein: CASSKAGTQYSPLHF.

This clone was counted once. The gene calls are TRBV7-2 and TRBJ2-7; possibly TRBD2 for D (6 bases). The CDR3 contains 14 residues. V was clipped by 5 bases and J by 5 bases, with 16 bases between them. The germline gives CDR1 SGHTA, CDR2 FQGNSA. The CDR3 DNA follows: TGTGCCAGCAGCCCTGCCCCAGGGAGGCACGAGCAGTACTTC. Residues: CASSPAPGRHEQYF.

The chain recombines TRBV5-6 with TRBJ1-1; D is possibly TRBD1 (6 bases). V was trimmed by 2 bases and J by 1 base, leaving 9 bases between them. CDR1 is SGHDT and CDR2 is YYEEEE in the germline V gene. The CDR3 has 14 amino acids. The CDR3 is CASSFTGPNTEAFF. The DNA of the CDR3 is TGTGCCAGCAGCTTCACAGGGCCGAACACTGAAGCTTTCTTT.

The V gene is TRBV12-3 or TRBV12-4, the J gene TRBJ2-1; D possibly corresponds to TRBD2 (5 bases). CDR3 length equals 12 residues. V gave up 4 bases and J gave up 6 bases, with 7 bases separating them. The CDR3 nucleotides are TGTGCCAGCAGTTCTAGCCGCAATGAGCAGTTCTTC. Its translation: CASSSSRNEQFF.

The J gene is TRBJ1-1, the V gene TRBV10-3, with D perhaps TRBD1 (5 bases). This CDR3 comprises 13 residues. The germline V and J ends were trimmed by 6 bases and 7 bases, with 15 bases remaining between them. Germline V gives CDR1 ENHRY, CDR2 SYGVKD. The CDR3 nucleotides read TGTGCCATCAGATTTTCGGGGGAGGGTGAAGCTTTCTTT. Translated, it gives CAIRFSGEGEAFF.

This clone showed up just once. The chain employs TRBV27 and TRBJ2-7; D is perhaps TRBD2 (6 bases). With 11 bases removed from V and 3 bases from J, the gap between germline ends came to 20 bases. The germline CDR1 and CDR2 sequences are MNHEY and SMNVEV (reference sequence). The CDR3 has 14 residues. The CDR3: CASLGVGGFYEQYF. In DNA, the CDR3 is TGTGCCTCCCTAGGGGTAGGAGGGTTCTACGAGCAGTACTTC.

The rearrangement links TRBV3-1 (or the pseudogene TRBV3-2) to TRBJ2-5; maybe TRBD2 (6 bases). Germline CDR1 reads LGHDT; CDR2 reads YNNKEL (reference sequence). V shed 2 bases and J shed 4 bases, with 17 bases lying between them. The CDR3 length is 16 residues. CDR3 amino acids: CASSQTGGAKGETQYF. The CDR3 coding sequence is TGTGCCAGCAGCCAAACCGGCGGGGCAAAGGGAGAGACCCAGTACTTC.